The 10 T cell receptor beta chains presented below share a single source sample, sequenced in a study of CD8+CD57+ T cells in acquired aplastic anemia. The patients chosen for sequencing had shown expansion of CD8+CD57+ cells (detected by flow cytometry). Both TCR beta VDJ combination and CDR3 sequence profiling were carried out. Genomic DNA was the template for this profiling. TCRdb reanalysed the reads using MiXCR and keeps one entry per CDR3 protein. The sample lists roughly 290,000 distinct CDR3 sequences; roughly 59% were seen once. Sequenced: sorted CD4+, CD8+, or CD8+CD57+ T cells (not recorded which) from PBMCs. The origin of the receptors is a human donor with aplastic anemia.

This clonotype was seen ten or more times. This sequence joins TRBV6-5 and TRBJ1-6, with D tentatively TRBD1 (6 bases). Germline CDR1 reads MNHEY; CDR2 reads SVGAGI. The germline V and J ends were trimmed by 6 bases and 0 bases, with 6 bases remaining between them. The CDR3 runs to 14 residues. CDR3 in DNA: TGTGCCAGCAGCAGGGGCTCCTATAATTCACCCCTCCACTTT. Protein product: CASSRGSYNSPLHF.

The rearrangement links TRBV20-1 to TRBJ2-1; tentatively, D is TRBD1 or TRBD2 (8 bases each). Germline assignment: CDR1 DFQATT and CDR2 SNEGSKA (reference sequence). The CDR3 totals 16 residues. V lost 4 bases to trimming and J lost 5 bases, with 21 bases between them. The CDR3 nucleotides read TGCAGTGCTACCAGGGGGCGCGGGAGGACCAACAATGAGCAGTTCTTC. Encoded protein: CSATRGRGRTNNEQFF.

The chain joins TRBV19 to TRBJ2-5, with 9 bases identical to TRBD1. From germline, CDR1 is LNHDA and CDR2 SQIVND (reference sequence). CDR3 length: 16 residues. J lost 2 bases, V lost 7 bases, and 11 bases had no gene match. This CDR3 reads CASTGLGTGTQETQYF. The CDR3 region has the DNA TGTGCCAGTACGGGCCTGGGGACAGGGACACAAGAGACCCAGTACTTC.

The J gene is TRBJ1-4, the V gene TRBV25-1; D is uncertain. Between the trimmed V and J ends, which lost 1 base and 10 bases, there was a span of 10 bases. The CDR3 runs to 13 residues. The germline gives CDR1 MGHDK, CDR2 SYGVNS. Here the CDR3 DNA reads TGTGCCAGCAGTGAATCAACCGGTGTAAAACTGTTTTTT. The encoded protein is CASSESTGVKLFF. Full variable domain (remainder filled in from reference TRBV25-1 and TRBJ1-4): EADIYQTPRYLVIGTGKKITLECSQTMGHDKMYWYQQDPGMELHLIHYSYGVNSTEKGDLSSESTVSRIRTEHFPLTLESARPSHTSQYLCASSESTGVKLFFGSGTQLSVL.

For this clonotype: This is likely a read error, given that the CDR3 carries no conserved phenylalanine or tryptophan at its end. This chain connects TRBV29-1 to TRBJ2-5; 8 nucleotides line up with TRBD1. V dropped 3 bases and J dropped 5; count of bases not matched to a gene: 8. This CDR3 spans 14 amino acids. Germline CDR1 SQVTM, CDR2 ANQGSEA. The CDR3 loop reads CSVDGRGLSETQYL. CDR3 sequence (DNA): TGCAGCGTTGACGGCAGGGGGCTTAGTGAGACCCAGTACCTC.

This clonotype has ten or more counts. The V and J genes are TRBV20-1 and TRBJ2-1, with TRBD2 matching over 11 bases. This CDR3 comprises 16 residues. V lost 2 bases, J lost 0 bases, and 3 bases stayed unmatched. Germline assignment: CDR1 DFQATT and CDR2 SNEGSKA (reference sequence). The CDR3 coding sequence is TGCAGTGCTAGATATAGCGGGGGGGCCTCCTACAATGAGCAGTTCTTC. This gives the protein CSARYSGGASYNEQFF.

Turning to this clonotype: One end of the junction is discordant with germline, which a read error may explain. J is TRBJ2-1 and V is TRBV7-9; 10 nucleotides agree with TRBD2. In germline, CDR1 is SEHNR, CDR2 FQNEAQ (reference sequence). The CDR3 sequence is 16 residues long. The CDR3 protein is CASSLGTSVIYNEQSF. CDR3 bases: TGCGCCAGCAGCTTGGGGACTAGCGTGATCTACAATGAGCAGTCCTTC.

V usage is TRBV2 and J usage is TRBJ2-7; 10 bases are shared with TRBD1. CDR1 and CDR2 from the germline V gene are SNHLY and FYNNEI. V was pared by 2 bases and J by 5 bases, with 6 bases of the junction left unmatched. The CDR3 has 15 residues. The chain's CDR3 is CASSETPGQGNEQYF. DNA for the CDR3: TGTGCCAGCAGTGAAACCCCGGGACAGGGGAACGAGCAGTACTTC.

The chain joins TRBV20-1 to TRBJ2-3; D is perhaps TRBD2 (5 bases). V lost 6 bases, J lost 5 bases, and 18 bases lay in between. Germline CDR1 DFQATT, CDR2 SNEGSKA (reference sequence). The CDR3 length is 14 residues. CDR3 nucleotide sequence: TGCAGTGCCAGCAGCTCCCCCGGACTAGATACGCAGTATTTT. The encoded protein is CSASSSPGLDTQYF.

The chain carries TRBV20-1 and TRBJ2-2; D is perhaps TRBD2 (5 bases). This CDR3 region has 14 residues. V lost 5 bases, J lost 4 bases, and 14 bases lay in between. Germline lookup yields CDR1 DFQATT and CDR2 SNEGSKA (reference sequence). CDR3 sequence: CSAEDPAGTGELFF. CDR3 DNA sequence: TGCAGTGCTGAAGACCCCGCGGGCACCGGGGAGCTGTTTTTT.